The 25 T cell receptor beta chains below come from one sample, sequenced in a study of T cells in localized non-small cell lung cancer. Data came from immunoSEQ multiplex PCR; TCRdb stores just in-frame clones and leaves some out. The profile shows approximately 11,000 clones, roughly four fifths of them singletons. Sequencing used peripheral blood mononuclear cells, obtained before any cancer treatment. The receptor source for this set is a female donor of 60 years or more with stage II lung adenocarcinoma.

This clone was observed a few times. The chain recombines TRBV5-1 with TRBJ1-1; D possibly corresponds to TRBD1 (5 bases). The germline gives CDR1 SGHRS, CDR2 YFSETQ. This CDR3 spans 16 amino acids. V was cut by 5 bases and J by 0 bases, with 17 bases left in between. CDR3 amino acids: CASSRAGDGVNTEAFF. CDR3 sequence (DNA): TGCGCCAGCAGTCGAGCCGGGGACGGAGTGAACACTGAAGCTTTCTTT.

This clone appeared a few times. The chain joins TRBV21-1 to TRBJ1-1. TRBV21-1 has pseudogene status. CDR3 length equals 15 residues. This CDR3 is CASSRPGLRNTEAFF. The CDR3 DNA reads TGTGCCAGCAGCAGACCGGGACTTCGGAACACTGAAGCTTTCTTT.

The chain recombines TRBV18 with TRBJ1-2, with TRBD1 identical over 7 bases. V was clipped by 0 bases and J by 6 bases; unmatched bases: 4. Germline CDR1 and CDR2: KGHSH and LQKENI. The CDR3 length is 14 residues. As DNA, the CDR3 is TGTGCCAGCTCACCACCCAACAGGGGCAATGGCTACACCTTC. Its translation: CASSPPNRGNGYTF.

The rearrangement uses TRBV11-3 and TRBJ1-1; D gene unclear. Germline-derived CDR1 and CDR2 are SGHNT and YENEEA. The CDR3 totals 13 residues. V lost 6 bases and J 1 base, leaving 9 bases between the germline ends. CDR3 sequence (DNA): TGTGCCAGCAGTCTACAGTGGAACACTGAAGCTTTCTTT. Protein product: CASSLQWNTEAFF. The full variable domain, completed using reference TRBV11-3 and TRBJ1-1, is EAGVVQSPRYKIIEKKQPVAFWCNPISGHNTLYWYLQNLGQGPELLIRYENEEAVDDSQLPKDRFSAERLKGVDSTLKIQPAELGDSAVYLCASSLQWNTEAFFGQGTRLTVV.

V and J are TRBV7-3 and TRBJ1-1; unclear D gene. CDR1 is SGHTA, CDR2 FQGTGA, per germline. There are 13 residues in the CDR3. Trimming stripped 5 bases from V and 3 bases from J, with 10 bases between. The CDR3 DNA follows: TGTGCCAGCAGCCGAAACATCCACACTGAAGCTTTCTTT. Encoded protein: CASSRNIHTEAFF. The whole variable domain, filled in from reference TRBV7-3 and TRBJ1-1, reads GAGVSQTPSNKVTEKGKYVELRCDPISGHTALYWYRQSLGQGPEFLIYFQGTGAADDSGLPNDRFFAVRPEGSVSTLKIQRTERGDSAVYLCASSRNIHTEAFFGQGTRLTVV.

CDR3 region: CAASGSTYTGELFF. In DNA form, the CDR3 reads TGTGCCGCCTCAGGGTCCACTTACACCGGGGAGCTGTTTTTT. V gene TRBV2 combines with J gene TRBJ2-2; a weak D match, TRBD1 (5 bases). Germline lookup yields CDR1 SNHLY and CDR2 FYNNEI. The CDR3 extends over 14 amino acids. Trimming shortened V by 11 bases and J by 3 bases, and 16 bases separated the two germline ends. Looking up the rest from reference TRBV2 and TRBJ2-2 gives the full variable domain: EPEVTQTPSHQVTQMGQEVILRCVPISNHLYFYWYRQILGQKVEFLVSFYNNEISEKSEIFDDQFSVERPDGSNFTLKIRSTKLEDSAMYFCAASGSTYTGELFFGEGSRLTVL.

This chain connects TRBV5-1 to TRBJ2-2; TRBD1 matches 7 bases. This CDR3 contains 16 residues. V was clipped by 2 bases and J by 8 bases; unmatched bases: 12. The V gene's germline CDR1 is SGHRS and CDR2 YFSETQ. CDR3 sequence (DNA): TGCGCCAGCAGCTTCCACCGGGACAGAGGCCTGGGGGAGCTGTTTTTT. Protein: CASSFHRDRGLGELFF.

The genes are TRBV28 and TRBJ1-5, with unresolved D. The germline V and J ends were trimmed by 2 bases and 4 bases, with 9 bases remaining between them. Germline lookup yields CDR1 MDHEN and CDR2 SYDVKM. This CDR3 region has 14 residues. CDR3 nucleotide sequence: TGTGCCAGCAGTTTACTACAGCTTAATCAGCCCCAGCATTTT. Its translation: CASSLLQLNQPQHF.

The chain employs TRBV5-1 and TRBJ2-3; weak D call: TRBD1 (5 bases). The CDR3 is made up of 15 amino acids. Germline V gene lookup returns CDR1 SGHRS and CDR2 YFSETQ. The V gene lost 4 bases and the J gene lost 2 bases, with 14 bases spanning the gap. CDR3 bases: TGCGCCAGCAGCCCTACGGACAAATTCACAGATACGCAGTATTTT. It translates to CASSPTDKFTDTQYF.

The CDR3 protein is CASSIDRVYEQYF. Written as DNA, the CDR3 is TGTGCCAGTAGTATTGACAGAGTCTACGAGCAGTACTTC. V gene TRBV19 combines with J gene TRBJ2-7; maybe TRBD1 (5 bases). V was clipped by 3 bases and J by 3 bases, with 9 bases between them. CDR3 size: 13 residues. Germline V gene data show CDR1 as LNHDA and CDR2 as SQIVND (reference sequence).

This clone was recorded once. This rearrangement joins TRBV4-1 to TRBJ1-2; D uncertain. This CDR3 comprises 12 residues. Looked up from germline, CDR1 is MGHRA and CDR2 is YSYEKL. The V end was cut by 1 base, the J end by 0 bases, with 0 bases between. CDR3 loop: CASSQANYGYTF. The CDR3 DNA sequence: TGCGCCAGCAGCCAAGCTAACTATGGCTACACCTTC.

For the CDR3, the DNA is TGTGCCAGCAGGGCAGCGGCCGGAAACACTGAAGCTTTCTTT. Translated, it gives CASRAAAGNTEAFF. This chain connects TRBV6-6 to TRBJ1-1; unclear D gene. The ends were cut back, 6 bases at V and 2 bases at J, with 13 bases in the middle. The length of the CDR3 is 14 residues. Looked up from germline, CDR1 is MNHNY and CDR2 is SVGAGI (reference sequence).

The chain uses TRBV21-1 and TRBJ1-2; whether TRBD1, the table's D call, matches the DNA was not checked. TRBV21-1 is a pseudogene. The CDR3 runs to 15 residues. The CDR3 nucleotides are TGTGCCAGCTCCCCGACAGGTCCCGCTAACTATGGCTACACCTTC. Protein product: CASSPTGPANYGYTF.

The rearrangement uses TRBV27 and TRBJ2-2; D call uncertain. Deletions cut 6 bases from V and 0 bases from J, with 11 bases between. The CDR3 spans 15 residues. Germline values: CDR1 MNHEY, CDR2 SMNVEV (reference sequence). CDR3 region: CASRSGVTNTGELFF. The CDR3 DNA follows: TGTGCCAGCAGATCAGGAGTCACGAACACCGGGGAGCTGTTTTTT.

The chain joins TRBV7-9 to TRBJ2-2, with a possible D match to TRBD2 (5 bases). Trimming took 7 bases from V and 7 from J, leaving 16 bases between them. This CDR3 contains 14 residues. The germline gives CDR1 SEHNR, CDR2 FQNEAQ (reference sequence). The DNA for the CDR3 is TGTGCCAGCATCAAGGGCGGACTCGTCGGGGAGCTGTTTTTT. Its translation: CASIKGGLVGELFF.

V gene TRBV29-1 combines with J gene TRBJ2-6, with TRBD1 matching over 9 bases. After removal of 5 bases from V and 2 bases from J, the junction contained 16 bases not matched to a gene. Germline-derived CDR1 and CDR2 are SQVTM and ANQGSEA. The CDR3 loop spans 19 amino acids. CDR3 residues: CSVLGGTGSLLPGANVLTF. The CDR3 DNA reads as TGCAGCGTTCTCGGGGGGACAGGGAGCCTCCTTCCTGGGGCCAACGTCCTGACTTTC.

In its sample, this clone was seen once. The chain combines TRBV4-2 with TRBJ2-3; 9 nucleotides agree with TRBD2. V was pared by 0 bases and J by 3 bases, with 16 bases of the junction left unmatched. The germline gives CDR1 LGHNA, CDR2 YNFKEQ. The CDR3 consists of 20 residues. CDR3 in DNA: TGTGCCAGCAGCCAAGATCCGCTCTTTAGCGGGAGAAAAAGTACAGATACGCAGTATTTT. It specifies CASSQDPLFSGRKSTDTQYF.

This clone was detected once. The genes are TRBV28 and TRBJ1-6; 11 nucleotides align to TRBD1. Germline CDR1 MDHEN, CDR2 SYDVKM. The CDR3 has 16 residues. V trimming: 8 bases; J trimming: 10 bases; junction bases outside the gene matches: 13. The CDR3 region is CASGSPGGQGGSPLHF. The CDR3, as DNA: TGTGCCAGCGGTTCCCCAGGGGGACAGGGGGGATCACCCCTCCACTTT. Looking up the rest from reference TRBV28 and TRBJ1-6 gives the full variable domain: DVKVTQSSRYLVKRTGEKVFLECVQDMDHENMFWYRQDPGLGLRLIYFSYDVKMKEKGDIPEGYSVSREKKERFSLILESASTNQTSMYLCASGSPGGQGGSPLHFGNGTRLTVT.

CDR3 region: CASSLGSQDEQFF. The CDR3 nucleotides are TGTGCCAGCAGCTTAGGCTCTCAAGATGAGCAGTTCTTC. This chain uses TRBV7-3 with TRBJ2-1; no definite D call. From germline, CDR1 is SGHTA and CDR2 FQGTGA. V lost 2 bases and J lost 8, with 10 bases in between. The CDR3 consists of 13 residues.

This CDR3 reads CASGRTFDNSPLHF. DNA for the CDR3: TGTGCCAGCGGACGGACGTTCGATAATTCACCCCTCCACTTT. This sequence joins TRBV2 and TRBJ1-6; D call uncertain. The CDR3 has 14 residues. Germline CDR1 reads SNHLY; CDR2 reads FYNNEI. Trimming took 8 bases from V and 5 from J, leaving 13 bases between them. The full variable domain, rest sourced from reference TRBV2 and TRBJ1-6, is EPEVTQTPSHQVTQMGQEVILRCVPISNHLYFYWYRQILGQKVEFLVSFYNNEISEKSEIFDDQFSVERPDGSNFTLKIRSTKLEDSAMYFCASGRTFDNSPLHFGNGTRLTVT.

The chain links TRBV6-6 to TRBJ2-2, with 7 positions matching TRBD1. The germline V gene encodes CDR1 MNHNY and CDR2 SVGAGI (reference sequence). Trimming removed 0 bases from V and 8 bases from J; junction bases left unmatched: 9. The CDR3 loop spans 16 amino acids. In DNA, the CDR3 is TGTGCCAGCAGTTACTCGACAGGGCCATCCACAGGGGAGCTGTTTTTT. This gives the protein CASSYSTGPSTGELFF.

The V and J genes are TRBV30 and TRBJ1-5, with 9 nucleotides matching TRBD1. J gave up 4 bases and V 2 bases, and 6 bases lay outside the gene matches. The CDR3 covers 15 residues. Germline CDR1 GTSNPN, CDR2 SVGIG (reference sequence). This CDR3 is CAWSLGQGANQPQHF. The CDR3 DNA follows: TGTGCCTGGAGTTTGGGACAGGGCGCGAATCAGCCCCAGCATTTT. The variable domain in full, with the rest retrieved from reference TRBV30 and TRBJ1-5, is SQTIHQWPATLVQPVGSPLSLECTVEGTSNPNLYWYRQAAGRGLQLLFYSVGIGQISSEVPQNLSASRPQDRQFILSSKKLLLSDSGFYLCAWSLGQGANQPQHFGDGTRLSIL.

The J gene is TRBJ2-2, the V gene TRBV11-3, with TRBD1 matching 10 bases. The germline gives CDR1 SGHNT, CDR2 YENEEA. After removal of 2 bases from V and 3 bases from J, the junction contained 9 bases not matched to a gene. This CDR3 has 18 residues. The chain's CDR3 is CASSLRQPGTGDTGELFF. The CDR3 DNA reads as TGTGCCAGCAGCTTACGTCAGCCGGGGACAGGGGACACCGGGGAGCTGTTTTTT.

This chain uses TRBV29-1 with TRBJ1-1; D may be TRBD1 (6 bases). The CDR3 runs to 15 residues. V was shortened by 0 bases and J by 11 bases, with 22 bases between the two germline ends. CDR1 is SQVTM and CDR2 is ANQGSEA in the germline V gene. This chain's CDR3 is CSVEDGVSPGDGAFF. In DNA, the CDR3 is TGCAGCGTTGAAGATGGAGTTAGTCCAGGGGACGGTGCTTTCTTT.

This chain joins TRBV19 and TRBJ2-7; either TRBD1 or TRBD2 may supply D (5 bases each). This CDR3 has 14 amino acids. Germline V gene data show CDR1 as LNHDA and CDR2 as SQIVND (reference sequence). V lost 5 bases to trimming and J lost 1 base, with 12 bases between them. The CDR3 loop reads CASSPRDGSYEQYF. CDR3 coding DNA: TGTGCCAGTAGTCCGAGGGACGGTTCCTACGAGCAGTACTTC.